Listed below are T cell receptor beta chains from one sample, sequenced in a study of cytomegalovirus exposure and HLA in healthy donors. This table comes from immunoSEQ multiplex PCR, and its TCRdb copy is limited to in-frame clones, with some not included. This sample has 70,000 to 95,000 clones, with roughly 58% found just once. Source material: PBMCs. The receptors originated from a woman younger than 45 in good health and CMV-seropositive. Both conserved end residues are part of each CDR3. A D gene is named only where the DNA matches it firmly. The size entry is marked missing in some rows and otherwise reads once, few, many or a size class.

V gene	J gene	D gene	clone size	CDR3 protein	CDR3 DNA
TRBV4-3	TRBJ1-1	.	.	CASSPGSGGAANTEAFF	TGCGCCAGCAGCCCCGGGTCGGGGGGGGCGGCGAACACTGAAGCTTTCTTT
TRBV7-2	TRBJ2-5	.	.	CASSLAKGTEETQYF	TGTGCCAGCAGCTTAGCGAAAGGGACTGAAGAGACCCAGTACTTC
TRBV6-5	TRBJ1-2	.	.	CASSYSAWSNYGYTF	TGTGCCAGCAGTTACTCAGCGTGGTCTAACTATGGCTACACCTTC
TRBV7-2	TRBJ2-7	.	.	CASSTAPGRSYEQYF	TGTGCCAGCAGTACGGCGCCGGGAAGATCCTACGAGCAGTACTTC
TRBV5-5	TRBJ2-5	.	.	CASSWVGLGETQYF	TGTGCCAGCAGCTGGGTAGGTCTAGGAGAGACCCAGTACTTC
TRBV29-1	TRBJ2-7	.	.	CSVEISQYEQYF	TGCAGCGTTGAAATATCCCAGTACGAGCAGTACTTC
TRBV28	TRBJ2-3	.	once	CASGPGLPTDTQYF	TGTGCCAGCGGCCCCGGACTACCCACAGATACGCAGTATTTT
TRBV28	TRBJ1-1	TRBD1	.	CASVEGQEAFF	TGTGCCAGCGTCGAGGGACAGGAAGCTTTCTTT
TRBV5-1	TRBJ2-5	TRBD2	.	CASSTGGAGETQYF	TGCGCCAGCAGCACCGGGGGGGCCGGGGAGACCCAGTACTTC
TRBV19	TRBJ1-2	.	.	CASSIAKGGGYGYTF	TGTGCCAGTAGTATAGCTAAGGGCGGAGGTTATGGCTACACCTTC
TRBV6-1	TRBJ2-5	TRBD2	few	CASGWVAGGGETQYF	TGTGCCAGCGGTTGGGTAGCGGGGGGGGGAGAGACCCAGTACTTC
TRBV10-2	TRBJ1-1	.	.	CASSRGTEAFF	TGCGCCAGCAGCCGGGGCACTGAAGCTTTCTTT
TRBV18	TRBJ2-5	TRBD2	.	CASSPIAGSETQYF	TGTGCCAGCTCACCAATAGCGGGCTCAGAGACCCAGTACTTC
TRBV18	TRBJ1-1	.	.	CASSPGGNEAFF	TGTGCCAGCTCACCAGGGGGGAATGAAGCTTTCTTT
TRBV6-6	TRBJ1-2	.	few	CATQLRQGPYGYTF	TGTGCCACCCAACTACGGCAGGGCCCCTATGGCTACACCTTC
TRBV18	TRBJ1-2	.	.	CASSPGEYYTF	TGTGCCAGCTCACCAGGAGAATACTACACCTTC
TRBV5-8	TRBJ1-1	.	few	CASSPHREGFF	TGTGCCAGCAGCCCCCACAGGGAAGGTTTCTTT
TRBV19	TRBJ2-7	TRBD1	few	CASSIADRLSPYEQYF	TGTGCCAGTAGTATAGCGGACAGGCTAAGCCCCTACGAGCAGTACTTC
TRBV18	TRBJ1-2	.	.	CASSPASDSIYGYTF	TGTGCCAGCTCACCGGCCAGCGACTCTATTTATGGCTACACCTTC
TRBV6-5	TRBJ1-3	.	.	CASSYSGQGGNTIYF	TGTGCCAGCAGTTACTCCGGCCAGGGTGGAAACACCATATATTTT
TRBV6-5	TRBJ2-5	TRBD2	.	CASRRGGAFETQYF	TGTGCCAGCAGACGCGGGGGGGCGTTCGAGACCCAGTACTTC
TRBV18	TRBJ2-7	.	.	CASSPEWGSPEQYF	TGTGCCAGCTCCCCAGAGTGGGGCTCCCCCGAGCAGTACTTC
TRBV7-9	TRBJ2-7	.	.	CASTPPNSGDEQYF	TGTGCCAGCACCCCCCCCAACTCAGGGGACGAGCAGTACTTC
TRBV7-9	TRBJ1-4	TRBD1	.	CASSLVGRGRTNEKLFF	TGTGCCAGCAGCTTAGTAGGAAGGGGGCGGACTAATGAAAAACTGTTTTTT
TRBV28	TRBJ1-2	TRBD1	.	CASSLPRGLSPKITF	TGTGCCAGCAGTTTACCCAGGGGGCTCTCCCCCAAGATCACCTTC
TRBV5-1	TRBJ2-3	TRBD2	.	CASSSLAGGPDTQYF	TGCGCCAGCAGCTCACTAGCGGGGGGGCCAGATACGCAGTATTTT
TRBV6-1	TRBJ2-7	TRBD1	many	CASSRDRAGYEQYF	TGTGCCAGCAGTCGCGACAGGGCAGGCTACGAGCAGTACTTC
TRBV10-3	TRBJ2-1	TRBD1	few	CATAGQGGGIEQFF	TGTGCCACCGCGGGACAGGGGGGGGGTATTGAGCAGTTCTTC
TRBV6-5	TRBJ2-1	.	once	CASSPTWPNNEQFF	TGTGCCAGCAGCCCGACATGGCCCAACAATGAGCAGTTCTTC
TRBV7-3	TRBJ2-5	TRBD2	.	CASSPGLAGGPRQETQYF	TGTGCCAGCAGCCCGGGACTAGCGGGGGGGCCGAGGCAAGAGACCCAGTACTTC
TRBV7-9	TRBJ1-1	.	.	CASSPQGNTEAFF	TGTGCCAGCAGCCCTCAGGGAAATACTGAAGCTTTCTTT
TRBV27	TRBJ1-2	TRBD1	.	CASSFRTGLGYTF	TGTGCCAGCAGTTTCCGGACAGGGCTTGGCTACACCTTC
TRBV2	TRBJ1-1	TRBD1	few	CASSEARDRDTEAFF	TGTGCCAGCAGTGAAGCTCGGGACAGAGACACTGAAGCTTTCTTT
TRBV4-1	TRBJ1-1	.	.	CASSHSTHNMNTEAFF	TGCGCCAGCAGCCACAGTACCCATAACATGAACACTGAAGCTTTCTTT
TRBV18	TRBJ2-1	TRBD2	few	CASMGLAGGHTYNEQFF	TGTGCCAGTATGGGACTAGCGGGGGGCCACACCTACAATGAGCAGTTCTTC
TRBV7-7	TRBJ2-7	TRBD1	few	CASSPRTGGYEQYF	TGTGCCAGCAGCCCGAGGACAGGGGGATACGAGCAGTACTTC
TRBV7-6	TRBJ2-2	TRBD2	once	CASSRLAGGTGTGELFF	TGTGCCAGCAGCCGACTAGCGGGGGGGACGGGCACCGGGGAGCTGTTTTTT
TRBV7-2	TRBJ1-2	TRBD1	.	CASSPGGRESYGYTF	TGTGCCAGCAGCCCAGGGGGCAGGGAGTCCTATGGCTACACCTTC
TRBV6-1	TRBJ2-1	TRBD2	.	CASSVGGEGRFYNEQFF	TGTGCCAGCAGTGTGGGTGGGGAGGGCCGATTCTACAATGAGCAGTTCTTC
TRBV5-1	TRBJ1-1	TRBD1	.	CASSLYSGQAFRNTEAFF	TGCGCCAGCAGCTTGTACTCTGGACAGGCCTTTAGGAACACTGAAGCTTTCTTT
TRBV6-5	TRBJ2-1	.	few	CASSYSSIGGNEQFF	TGTGCCAGCAGTTACTCGTCTATCGGGGGCAATGAGCAGTTCTTC
TRBV29-1	TRBJ2-1	.	few	CSANPWRQTYNEQFF	TGCAGCGCAAATCCATGGAGACAGACCTACAATGAGCAGTTCTTC
TRBV6-5	TRBJ2-7	.	.	CASSYARQPSSYEQYF	TGTGCCAGCAGTTACGCGAGACAGCCTAGCTCCTACGAGCAGTACTTC
TRBV6-1	TRBJ1-5	TRBD1	.	CASSRTGGFNQPQHF	TGTGCCAGCTCTCGGACAGGGGGATTCAATCAGCCCCAGCATTTT
TRBV6-5	TRBJ2-1	TRBD2	.	CASSRAGGLNEQFF	TGTGCCAGCAGTAGGGCGGGGGGGCTCAATGAGCAGTTCTTC
TRBV9	TRBJ2-2	.	few	CATRTANTGELFF	TGTGCCACCCGAACAGCGAACACCGGGGAGCTGTTTTTT
TRBV6-5	TRBJ2-7	.	few	CATKDSYEQYF	TGTGCCACCAAGGACAGCTACGAGCAGTACTTC
TRBV7-3	TRBJ1-2	TRBD1	.	CASSGQGVGGYTF	TGTGCCAGCAGCGGACAGGGAGTAGGTGGCTACACCTTC
TRBV7-3	TRBJ2-1	TRBD2	.	CASSLSFSGGGNEQFF	TGTGCCAGCAGCTTAAGCTTTTCGGGGGGAGGAAATGAGCAGTTCTTC
TRBV5-1	TRBJ1-3	TRBD1	.	CASSLGGGWSGNTIYF	TGCGCCAGCAGCTTGGGAGGGGGCTGGTCTGGAAACACCATATATTTT
TRBV4-1	TRBJ2-1	TRBD1	few	CASSRGGLVLLGNEQFF	TGCGCCAGCAGCCGAGGGGGCCTCGTTCTTCTAGGCAATGAGCAGTTCTTC
TRBV7-9	TRBJ2-7	TRBD1	.	CASGTVTYEQYF	TGTGCCAGCGGGACAGTTACCTACGAGCAGTACTTC
TRBV4-1	TRBJ1-2	.	.	CASSPPRTSLAYGYPF	TGCGCCAGCAGCCCCCCACGGACAAGCCTGGCCTATGGCTACCCCTTC
TRBV5-4	TRBJ1-3	TRBD1	.	CASSLGSTGTAFSGNTIYF	TGTGCCAGCAGCCTGGGAAGTACCGGGACAGCGTTCTCTGGAAACACCATATATTTT
TRBV7-9	TRBJ2-7	.	few	CASSPAYEQYF	TGTGCCAGCAGCCCTGCCTACGAGCAGTACTTC
TRBV18	TRBJ1-2	.	.	CASSPQQDTNYGYTF	TGTGCCAGCTCGCCCCAACAGGATACCAACTATGGCTACACCTTC
TRBV12-5	TRBJ1-6	.	few	CASGLVPDRLRSPLHF	TGTGCTAGTGGTTTGGTACCCGACAGGTTACGGTCACCCCTCCACTTT